This entry describes one TCR beta chain. This sample was taken from a study of cytomegalovirus exposure and HLA in healthy donors. V was clipped by 2 bases and J by 0 bases, with 10 bases between them. This CDR3 has 15 amino acids. Germline V gene sequence: CDR1 MDHEN, CDR2 SYDVKM. The primer mix had 60 Vbeta and 13 Jbeta primers. Measured with immunoSEQ multiplex PCR; TCRdb has only the in-frame clones, and not every one. The repertoire table contains about 130,000 clones. This TCR was sampled from a woman aged 40 to 55 in good health and CMV-seropositive. The V gene is TRBV28, the J gene TRBJ1-2; D remains unclear. Sequencing was carried out using PBMCs. CDR3 sequence reads: CASSLPTVANYGYTF. The DNA of the CDR3 is TGTGCCAGCAGTTTACCTACAGTAGCTAACTATGGCTACACCTTC.